This TCR beta chain stems from a study of cytomegalovirus exposure and HLA in healthy donors (dated by TCRdb to between 2016 and 2019). Regarding the study in general: According to an earlier analysis of a few hundred of the donors, some 180 million T cells yielded some 120 million unique TCR beta sequences and about 300 Gb of sequence data. An early release covering about 600 HLA-typed donors comprised roughly 300 gigabases of sequencing data and tens of millions of unique TCR sequences. The genetic ancestry cluster associated with self-reported Caucasian donors included about 81% of the roughly 400 genotyped donors. The study aimed to test whether signatures of past pathogen exposure could be identified by cataloging public T cell receptors. Using immunosequencing, the study profiled T cell repertoires from around 670 subjects and related those repertoires to cytomegalovirus serostatus. Along with the roughly 700-subject first cohort, a separate validation cohort of over a hundred different subjects was used. To predict cytomegalovirus infection status, the study combined high-throughput TCR immunosequencing, statistical association of individual TCRs with disease status, and machine learning. A later analysis re-analyzed previously published TCR beta repertoires from 550 to 700 donors and added high-resolution HLA genotyping to study TCR occurrence patterns. In the later analysis, no new phenotypic data were used to find candidate immune exposures; instead, reliance was placed on TCR beta sequences and their occurrence across donors. In an earlier analysis of over 550 of the donors, high-throughput TCR beta sequencing was used to judge whether each TCR beta V gene segment behaved as functional or pseudogenic. Donor age, sex, ethnicity and CMV serostatus were compiled together with the repertoire data. A later genetic analysis took genome-wide SNP genotypes for about three fifths of the roughly 700 donors and used that subset as a discovery cohort. Every repertoire in the discovery cohort had been generated on one and the same sequencing platform. Both class I and class II loci were covered by HLA typing, at four-digit resolution. Typing coverage varied by locus: roughly 629-640 donors for A, B, C, DRB1 and DQB1; 500 to 550 for DQA1; around 610 for DPA1; 400 to 480 for DPB1. Roughly 5 DR-DQ haplotypes were handled as single units for association and clustering because linkage in the cohort was strong. Among some 400 genotyped donors of the cohort, an average of roughly 230,000 unique TCR beta nucleotide sequences was sequenced per donor, of which 15% to 20% were non-productive.

Results the study describes overall, beyond this receptor: The authors suggested that the approach could potentially be extended to other disease states and immunological phenotypes. The earlier analysis of 587 of the donors excluded some 15 rarely observed V segments, including chromosome 9 orphons, because counts were too low. A later analysis found that HLA-associated TCR beta chains were more clonally expanded and had lower generation probabilities than equally common non-associated chains. In both the original and validation cohorts, the classifier was reported to diagnose cytomegalovirus status with high specificity and sensitivity. HLA typing was unavailable for some donors at each locus, so association tests used only the typed subset. Most CMV-associated TCR beta chains appeared to be HLA-restricted in a later analysis, and the HLA associations seemed to be driven largely by CMV exposure. A group of highly shared sequence variants was considered likely to be a technical artifact of the sequencing pipeline. In an earlier analysis of around 600 of the donors, most TCR beta V segments appeared in productive rearrangements about 90% or about 30% of the time, broadly matching IMGT annotations. Roughly uniform sequencing depth across donors was assumed in presence/absence analyses, although this assumption may not hold. The study listed 150 to 200 TCR beta chains as associated with cytomegalovirus. According to a later genetic analysis, donors in an Asian-associated ancestry cluster had fewer N-insertions in productive TCRs than the approximately 700-donor mean. Specific HLA alleles were associated with 18,000 or so TCR beta sequences at a false discovery rate of 0.05 in a later analysis. Most TCR sequences were observed very rarely across donors, whereas some public TCRs were present in many individuals. Strong co-occurrence of HLA alleles, especially DR and DQ, made assigning TCR associations to individual alleles difficult. For the cohort, immune exposure information was limited to CMV serostatus. Three of the identified cytomegalovirus-associated TCR beta chains were confirmed in vitro to be specific for cytomegalovirus antigens. Linkage disequilibrium might explain the correlated functional status among segregating V segments, but an unknown experimental factor could not be excluded. A later genetic analysis associated a missense DCLRE1C variant with V-gene and J-gene trimming of TCR beta chains, and an independent cohort replicated the association. According to a later analysis, parvovirus B19, influenza, CMV and Epstein-Barr virus appeared linked to several top co-occurrence clusters. In this cohort, only TCR beta chains were sequenced, and detectable features were limited by the absence of alpha or paired-chain data. A further reported finding was that TCR beta sequences accurately predicted the HLA-A and HLA-B alleles for most subjects in the first cohort. Because the 87-base-pair reads could not distinguish some IMGT-functional V segments, including TRBV6-2 and TRBV6-3, those segments were excluded. In a later analysis, TCR association rates were found to vary across HLA loci, with the most associated TCRs seen for DRB1 alleles and the fewest for HLA-C alleles.

The cohort consisted of hundreds of healthy bone marrow donors. At the time of sampling, all cohort members were nominally healthy, though unrecorded immune exposures were likely present. CMV serostatus was recorded as positive for some 300 and negative for about 55% of the roughly 670 cohort members, whereas no CMV serostatus was recorded for the donor in question. A peripheral blood sample was collected from each donor, and TCR beta sequencing was performed on peripheral blood mononuclear cells. Genomic DNA was extracted from the blood cell samples with the Qiagen DNeasy Blood Extraction Kit. CDR1 and CDR2 (LNHNV, YYDKDF) derive from the germline V gene (reference sequence). CDR3 length: 16 amino acids, cysteine to phenylalanine. The sequence is cut down to CDR3 DNA, 48 bases in frame from base 1. Trimming removed 0 bases from V and 0 bases from J, leaving 11 bases between the germline ends. The sample holds a few counts of this clone. Its antigen is not yet known. No per-base quality is available; no much larger clone lies one base away.

Library preparation employed the immunoSEQ multiplex PCR assay. For the multiplex PCR, a mixture combining 60 forward primers for TCR Vbeta segments and 13 reverse primers for TCR Jbeta segments was used. The CDR3 region of rearranged TCR beta genes was amplified from genomic DNA by a multiplex PCR assay. On the Illumina HiSeq System, the amplified TCR beta libraries were sequenced as 87-base-pair reads. Turning to the authors' computational methods: Across the 670 or so repertoires, a later analysis counted approximately 75 million unique TCR beta chains, around 11 million of which were shared by at least two donors. A nearest-neighbor algorithm error-corrected the raw reads and collapsed the reads into unique sequences, merging closely related sequences to remove PCR and sequencing errors. CDR3 sequences were aligned to IMGT reference sequences to assign V, D and J gene segments. Each retained sequence needed at least a six-nucleotide match to both a V gene segment and a J gene segment. A rearrangement counted as productive if the CDR3 had no stop codons and remained in frame with V and J, and every other rearrangement counted as non-productive. Following IMGT convention, CDR3 was defined as the stretch from the second conserved V-encoded cysteine up to the conserved J-encoded phenylalanine. Sequences without an unambiguous match to a single V gene segment were excluded from the earlier analysis of 587 of the donors. In an earlier analysis of approximately 560 of the donors, a V segment was called functional when productive rearrangements were above 56.7%, and segregating when the standard deviation between donors exceeded 5%. To diagnose cytomegalovirus status from the catalog of TCR beta chain sequences, a statistical classification framework was built. V and J gene assignment, in a later analysis, came from comparing TCR nucleotide sequences with IMGT/GENE-DB human TR gene sequences. The TCRdist pipeline was used in a later analysis to assign CDR3 sequences and most-parsimonious VDJ recombination scenarios. In a later analysis, each TCR beta chain was defined by its CDR3 amino acid sequence together with its V-gene family, and reads without a unique V-gene family were excluded. A later analysis removed roughly 590 highly shared, low-generation-probability nucleotide sequences to deal with suspected cross-contamination and a sequencing artifact. For each public chain, a later analysis derived a clonal expansion index from normalized ranks of inferred template counts within each repertoire. In a later analysis, generation probabilities were computed with a VDJ recombination model fitted to out-of-frame rearrangements, and the resulting probabilities were checked against IGoR. In a later analysis, TCR-TCR, TCR-HLA and TCR-CMV co-occurrence was scored with hypergeometric tests, and a repertoire-size bias correction was applied to TCR pairs. False discovery rates were estimated in a later analysis by permuting HLA or CMV assignments 20 times. In a later analysis, co-occurring TCRs were grouped with DBSCAN, and TCRdist sequence similarity was added when clustering was performed within HLA-allele-positive subsets. Co-occurrence clustering excluded repertoires with fewer than 30,000 or more than 120,000 public chains, plus five with anomalous nucleotide sharing. The table was pulled from immuneACCESS by TCRdb, which kept in-frame rearrangements only. Such tables lose some clones; where checked, under half of the loss comes from unresolved V genes, and the rest has no known cause. That table is the source of V, J and clone size, and D and trimming were worked out from the DNA. The sample has around 150,000 clones on record, just under 80% of them singletons. The biggest ten clones account for approximately 4.3% of the sample.

The rearrangement joined TRBV15 to TRBJ1-1; D gene: possibly TRBD1, on 6 matching bases. This clonotype was obtained from a man aged 25 to 40 in good health. Sequencing was done on a sample of PBMCs. The CDR3 loop reads CATSRDVGQVNTEAFF. The DNA sequence reads TGTGCCACCAGCAGAGATGTGGGACAAGTGAACACTGAAGCTTTCTTT.